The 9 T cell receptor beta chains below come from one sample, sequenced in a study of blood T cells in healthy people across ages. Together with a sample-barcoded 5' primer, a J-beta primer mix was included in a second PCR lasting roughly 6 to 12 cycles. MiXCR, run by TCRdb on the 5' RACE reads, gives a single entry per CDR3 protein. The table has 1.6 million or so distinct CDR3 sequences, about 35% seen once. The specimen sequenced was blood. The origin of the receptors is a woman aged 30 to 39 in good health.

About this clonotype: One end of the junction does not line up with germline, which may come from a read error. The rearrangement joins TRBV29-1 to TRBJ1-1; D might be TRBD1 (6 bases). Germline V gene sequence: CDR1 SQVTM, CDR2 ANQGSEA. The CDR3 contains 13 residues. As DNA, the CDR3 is TGCAGCGTTGTTAGACAGGTCAACACTGAGGCTTTCTTT. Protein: CSVVRQVNTEAFF. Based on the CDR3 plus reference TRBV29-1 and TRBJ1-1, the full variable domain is SAVISQKPSRDICQRGTSLTIQCQVDSQVTMMFWYRQQPGQSLTLIATANQGSEATYESGFVIDKFPISRPNLTFSTLTVSNMSPEDSSIYLCSVVRQVNTEAFFGQGTRLTVV.

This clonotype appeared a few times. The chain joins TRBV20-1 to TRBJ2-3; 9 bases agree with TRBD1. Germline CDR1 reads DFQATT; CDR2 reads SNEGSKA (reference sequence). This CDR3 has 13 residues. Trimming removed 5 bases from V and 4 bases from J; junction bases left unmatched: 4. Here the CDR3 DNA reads TGCAGTGCTGGACAGGGGATGCCAGATACGCAGTATTTT. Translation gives CSAGQGMPDTQYF.

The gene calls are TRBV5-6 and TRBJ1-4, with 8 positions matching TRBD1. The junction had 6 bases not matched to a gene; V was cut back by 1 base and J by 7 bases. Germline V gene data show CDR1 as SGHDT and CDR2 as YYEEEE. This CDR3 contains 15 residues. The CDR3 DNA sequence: TGTGCCAGCAGCTTGCGCCGGACAGGGACTGAAAAACTGTTTTTT. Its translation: CASSLRRTGTEKLFF.

CDR3 region: CSASPGTGTRSSGANVLTF. The CDR3 nucleotides read TGCAGTGCCAGCCCTGGGACGGGAACCCGAAGCTCTGGGGCCAACGTCCTGACTTTC. The J gene is TRBJ2-6, the V gene TRBV20-1; D possibly matches TRBD1 or TRBD2 (5 bases each). CDR3 length equals 19 residues. Germline lookup yields CDR1 DFQATT and CDR2 SNEGSKA (reference sequence). Trimming stripped 6 bases from V and 0 bases from J, with 24 bases between.

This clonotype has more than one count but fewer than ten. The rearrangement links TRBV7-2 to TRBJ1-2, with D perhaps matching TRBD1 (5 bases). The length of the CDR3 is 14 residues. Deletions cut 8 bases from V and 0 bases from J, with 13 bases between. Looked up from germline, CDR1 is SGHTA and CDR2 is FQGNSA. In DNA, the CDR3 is TGTGCCAGCTCCCTCTGGGACGCTAACTATGGCTACACCTTC. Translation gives CASSLWDANYGYTF.

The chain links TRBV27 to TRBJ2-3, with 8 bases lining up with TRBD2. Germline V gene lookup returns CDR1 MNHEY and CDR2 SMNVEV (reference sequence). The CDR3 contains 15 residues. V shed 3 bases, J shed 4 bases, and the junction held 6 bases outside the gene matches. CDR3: CASSFRRGAPDTQYF. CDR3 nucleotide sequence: TGTGCCAGCAGTTTCAGGCGGGGGGCTCCAGATACGCAGTATTTT.

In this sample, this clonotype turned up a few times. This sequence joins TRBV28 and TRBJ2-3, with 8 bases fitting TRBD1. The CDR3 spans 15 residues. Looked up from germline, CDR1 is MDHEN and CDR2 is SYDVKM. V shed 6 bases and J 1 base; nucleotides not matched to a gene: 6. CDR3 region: CASSLPTGGTDTQYF. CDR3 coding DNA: TGTGCCAGCAGCCTTCCGACAGGGGGCACAGATACGCAGTATTTT.

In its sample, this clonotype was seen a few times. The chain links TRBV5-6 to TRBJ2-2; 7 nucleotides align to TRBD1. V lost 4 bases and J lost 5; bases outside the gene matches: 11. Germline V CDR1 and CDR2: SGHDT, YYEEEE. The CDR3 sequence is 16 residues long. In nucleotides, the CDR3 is TGTGCCAGCAGCCAATTGTGGCAGGGGGAGACCGGGGAGCTGTTTTTT. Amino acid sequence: CASSQLWQGETGELFF.

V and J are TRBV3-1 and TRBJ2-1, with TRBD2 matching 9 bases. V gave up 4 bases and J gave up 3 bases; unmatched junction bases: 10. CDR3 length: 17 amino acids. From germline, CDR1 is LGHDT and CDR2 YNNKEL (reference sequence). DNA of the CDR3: TGTGCCAGCAGCCCTGGGGGGGCGGGGGGGCTCTACAATGAGCAGTTCTTC. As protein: CASSPGGAGGLYNEQFF.